The entry below gives a single T cell receptor beta chain sequence along with its context. The antigen is not known. This sample was taken from a study of vaccination effects on CD4 cells after COVID-19. On the study more broadly: Samples were taken post-vaccine, and their median timing was 72 days after the second dose.

The CDR3 is 15 amino acids. CDR1 and CDR2 from the germline V gene are KGHSH and LQKENI. Trimming removed 2 bases at V and 2 bases at J, with 10 bases between. Some clones are missing from TCRdb's copy, which holds only in-frame ones; the method was immunoSEQ multiplex PCR. The repertoire holds roughly 71,000 clones, with around 81% as singletons. Before sequencing took place, the ViraFEST assay used viral peptide pools to expand antigen-specific CD4+ T cells. Scientists isolated CD4+ T cells after an approximately 10-day culture period ended. Each participant was administered two doses of either the BNT162b2 or the mRNA-1273 vaccine. The culture medium for over 1.5 million PBMC per well included around 10 IU/ml IL-2 and about 9.9 ug/ml peptides.

The specimen was CD4+ T cells from PBMCs cultured with HCoV-229E spike peptides, collected after COVID-19 vaccination. V gene TRBV18 combines with J gene TRBJ1-3, with D perhaps matching TRBD1 (6 bases). The receptor's source is a human donor who received a COVID-19 vaccine. The CDR3 region has the DNA TGTGCCAGCTCACCAACAGGGAGTACTGGAAACACCATATATTTT. Amino acids: CASSPTGSTGNTIYF. Filled out from reference TRBV18 and TRBJ1-3, the complete variable domain reads NAGVMQNPRHLVRRRGQEARLRCSPMKGHSHVYWYRQLPEEGLKFMVYLQKENIIDESGMPKERFSAEFPKEGPSILRIQQVVRGDSAAYFCASSPTGSTGNTIYFGEGSWLTVV.